The present entry profiles one T cell receptor beta chain with its context. Using its own MiXCR run on the RT-PCR reads, TCRdb lists one record per CDR3 protein. The sample carries roughly 200,000 distinct CDR3 sequences, around 41% recorded once. Germline CDR1 and CDR2: MDHEN and SYDVKM. Trimming removed 7 bases at V and 0 bases at J, with 9 bases between. The CDR3 totals 13 residues. These data come from a study of patients and donors after allogeneic stem cell transplantation. The receptor was derived from a human donor who was either an allogeneic HSCT recipient or a stem cell or donor lymphocyte infusion donor (not recorded which). It is not recorded whose cells these are; they may come from a transplant donor. Input material: blood, either unsorted or a sorted T cell fraction (not recorded which). V usage is TRBV28 and J usage is TRBJ2-5, with D tentatively TRBD2 (6 bases). The CDR3 loop reads CASTWGDQETQYF. The CDR3 DNA sequence: TGTGCCAGCACCTGGGGGGACCAAGAGACCCAGTACTTC.